The source of this T cell receptor (beta chain) is a study of T cell clonality in common variable immunodeficiency. Generated by immunoSEQ multiplex PCR, the TCRdb table keeps only in-frame clones and is missing some. This sample carries approximately 57,000 clones, none of them present only once. This clone was picked up many times. The sample carries other DNA sequences with the same CDR3. The receptor was isolated from a person aged 18 to 70 in good health. The sequenced sample consisted of peripheral blood mononuclear cells.

CDR3 amino acids: CASSDFGPTGRRGEQYF. Incomplete CDR3 DNA: TGTGCCAGCAGTGACTTCGGTCCGACAGGAAGAAGGGGCGAG. V usage is TRBV2 and J usage is TRBJ2-7; D possibly corresponds to TRBD1 (6 bases). From the germline J gene comes the end of the CDR3, since the read stops 3 residues before it. The CDR3 totals 17 residues. Germline lookup yields CDR1 SNHLY and CDR2 FYNNEI. V was pared by 3 bases and J by 6 bases, with 24 bases between.